These 32 T cell receptor beta chains share one sample of origin, sequenced in a study of shared clonotypes between healthy human individuals (dated by TCRdb to the early 2020s). CD8 naive samples were CD45RO-negative cells positively selected for CCR7, giving a CD45RA+CCR7+ population that excluded TemRA cells. The method was the immunoSEQ multiplex PCR assay. The table comes from immuneACCESS by way of TCRdb, which keeps in-frame sequences with V and J called. Part of the clones is missing from these tables; in studies checked, under half for an unresolved V gene and the rest for unknown reasons. Within this sample are about 2 million clones, with around 96% of them counted one time only. 1.1% of the sample is taken by the ten largest. Sequenced sample: naive CD8+ T cells sorted from blood. The cell subset or site label on this specimen signifies: CD45RA+CCR7+. Receptors originate from a man aged 18 to 35 in good health.

The chain recombines TRBV14 with TRBJ2-7; D may match TRBD1 or TRBD2 (5 bases each). The CDR3 runs 16 residues. Germline-derived CDR1 and CDR2 are SGHDN and FVKESK. V lost 0 bases and J lost 3, with 15 bases in between. CDR3 residues: CASSQDPGQGHYEQYF. For the CDR3, the DNA is TGTGCCAGCAGCCAAGATCCGGGGCAGGGCCACTACGAGCAGTACTTC.

The gene calls are TRBV10-2 and TRBJ2-5; TRBD1 is a possible D gene (6 bases). The CDR3 length is 14 residues. Trimming shortened V by 6 bases and J by 5 bases, and 16 bases separated the two germline ends. Germline-derived CDR1 and CDR2 are WSHSY and SAAADI. The CDR3 DNA reads TGCGCCAGCAGACCCACAGGGCCCGTGGAGACCCAGTACTTC. It codes for CASRPTGPVETQYF.

The chain links TRBV13 to TRBJ2-7; D unclear. Germline lookup yields CDR1 PRHDT and CDR2 FYEKMQ (reference sequence). CDR3 size: 13 residues. Trimming took off 1 base at V and 5 bases at J, with 9 bases between the two ends. The CDR3 DNA reads as TGTGCCAGCAGCTTAGACGGGTTCAACGAGCAGTACTTC. Translating gives CASSLDGFNEQYF.

CDR3: CASSSRDGAQETQYF. In nucleotides, the CDR3 is TGTGCCAGCAGCTCGAGGGACGGAGCCCAAGAGACCCAGTACTTC. This chain uses TRBV5-6 with TRBJ2-5; possibly TRBD1 or TRBD2 for D (5 bases each). CDR3 length equals 15 residues. CDR1 and CDR2 (germline): SGHDT, YYEEEE. Trimming removed 3 bases from V and 1 base from J, with 13 bases in between. Complete variable domain (other parts from reference TRBV5-6 and TRBJ2-5): DAGVTQSPTHLIKTRGQQVTLRCSPKSGHDTVSWYQQALGQGPQFIFQYYEEEERQRGNFPDRFSGHQFPNYSSELNVNALLLGDSALYLCASSSRDGAQETQYFGPGTRLLVL.

The chain uses TRBV5-8 and TRBJ2-7; 7 positions agree with TRBD2. The CDR3 contains 16 residues. CDR1 SGHTS and CDR2 YDEGEE come from the germline V gene. J was trimmed by 4 bases and V by 7 bases; bases with no gene match: 17. CDR3 DNA: TGTGCCAGCGGGACCCAGCCGGGGGGTTTCTCTTACGAGCAGTACTTC. It specifies CASGTQPGGFSYEQYF.

The chain is built from TRBV28 and TRBJ2-3; the D gene could be TRBD1 or TRBD2 (7 bases each). The CDR3 is 16 amino acids. Trimming removed 6 bases at V and 7 bases at J, with 23 bases between. Germline V gene lookup returns CDR1 MDHEN and CDR2 SYDVKM. CDR3 region: CASSPQREGAANTQYF. Written as DNA, the CDR3 is TGTGCCAGCAGCCCCCAGAGGGAGGGGGCCGCAAATACGCAGTATTTT.

The chain couples TRBV6-1 to TRBJ1-2, with D maybe TRBD1 (5 bases). This CDR3 is built from 14 residues. From germline, CDR1 is MNHNS and CDR2 SASEGT. The ends were cut back, 5 bases at V and 5 bases at J, with 15 bases in the middle. CDR3 protein: CASSPRREKYGYTF. DNA for the CDR3: TGTGCCAGCAGTCCCCGCAGGGAGAAGTATGGCTACACCTTC.

V is TRBV7-9 and J is TRBJ2-5; D tentatively reads TRBD1 or TRBD2 (5 bases each). Trimming shortened V by 5 bases and J by 2 bases, and 18 bases separated the two germline ends. The CDR3 contains 16 residues. In germline, CDR1 is SEHNR, CDR2 FQNEAQ (reference sequence). The CDR3 DNA reads TGTGCCAGCAGCCCGAGGGACGGGGTTATTCAAGAGACCCAGTACTTC. This codes for CASSPRDGVIQETQYF.

This clone was detected once. The chain is built from TRBV29-1 and TRBJ2-5; 12 bases map to TRBD2. The trim removed 4 bases at V and 0 bases at J, leaving 6 bases unmatched. Germline V gene lookup returns CDR1 SQVTM and CDR2 ANQGSEA. The CDR3 runs 16 residues. In DNA, the CDR3 is TGCAGCGTTGGGGCTAGCGGGGGGGTATACCAAGAGACCCAGTACTTC. Its translation: CSVGASGGVYQETQYF.

The chain joins TRBV29-1 to TRBJ2-3; TRBD1 agrees at 9 bases. Looked up from germline, CDR1 is SQVTM and CDR2 is ANQGSEA. The CDR3 is 14 residues long. J gave up 2 bases and V 5 bases, and 5 bases lay outside the gene matches. CDR3 in amino acids: CSVLGQGATDTQYF. CDR3 nucleotide sequence: TGCAGCGTTCTGGGACAGGGCGCCACAGATACGCAGTATTTT.

The chain has TRBV19 and TRBJ1-5, with 11 bases aligning to TRBD1. The germline V gene has CDR1 LNHDA and CDR2 SQIVND (reference sequence). The length of the CDR3 is 16 residues. V lost 5 bases, J lost 6 bases, and 9 bases stayed unmatched. In DNA, the CDR3 is TGTGCCAGTAGTTCGGACAGGGGGCGCATTAGTCAGCCCCAGCATTTT. Translated: CASSSDRGRISQPQHF.

This chain joins TRBV28 and TRBJ2-7; the D gene is possibly TRBD1 (6 bases). This CDR3 spans 14 amino acids. V shed 2 bases and J shed 3 bases, with 11 bases lying between them. Per the germline V gene, CDR1 is MDHEN and CDR2 is SYDVKM. CDR3 nucleotides: TGTGCCAGCAGTTTACGTCACAGGGACTACGAGCAGTACTTC. It is translated as CASSLRHRDYEQYF.

This clone was recorded only once. The chain employs TRBV7-9 and TRBJ2-2; D possibly corresponds to TRBD2 (6 bases). From germline, CDR1 is SEHNR and CDR2 FQNEAQ (reference sequence). This CDR3 is 14 amino acids long. Trimming took 5 bases from V and 4 from J, leaving 11 bases between them. As DNA, the CDR3 is TGTGCCAGCAGCGGGACTGACGCCACCGGGGAGCTGTTTTTT. This sequence encodes CASSGTDATGELFF. The full variable domain, completed using reference TRBV7-9 and TRBJ2-2, is DTGVSQNPRHKITKRGQNVTFRCDPISEHNRLYWYRQTLGQGPEFLTYFQNEAQLEKSRLLSDRFSAERPKGSFSTLEIQRTEQGDSAMYLCASSGTDATGELFFGEGSRLTVL.

The chain links TRBV7-2 to TRBJ2-1, with TRBD2 matching over 10 bases. The V and J ends lost 2 bases and 3 bases, in that order; junction bases with no gene match: 7. The CDR3 totals 17 residues. Germline-derived CDR1 and CDR2 are SGHTA and FQGNSA. The CDR3 DNA is TGTGCCAGCAGCTTAAGGGAGGGACTAGCGAGCTACAATGAGCAGTTCTTC. Translation gives CASSLREGLASYNEQFF.

J is TRBJ2-3 and V is TRBV5-4; 9 bases match TRBD1. This CDR3 is built from 13 residues. Germline CDR1 and CDR2: SGHNT and YYREEE (reference sequence). The junction had 3 bases not matched to a gene; V was cut back by 5 bases and J by 5 bases. This CDR3 reads CASRSTGGDTQYF. The CDR3, as DNA: TGTGCCAGCAGGTCGACAGGGGGAGATACGCAGTATTTT.

The chain links TRBV13 to TRBJ2-7; tentative D call: TRBD2 (5 bases). This CDR3 comprises 14 residues. Germline CDR1 PRHDT, CDR2 FYEKMQ (reference sequence). V lost 4 bases to trimming and J lost 5 bases, with 15 bases between them. The CDR3 DNA follows: TGTGCCAGCAGCTCGGGATCCTCTGGGGACGAGCAGTACTTC. Translation: CASSSGSSGDEQYF. Based on the CDR3 plus reference TRBV13 and TRBJ2-7, the full variable domain is AAGVIQSPRHLIKEKRETATLKCYPIPRHDTVYWYQQGPGQDPQFLISFYEKMQSDKGSIPDRFSAQQFSDYHSELNMSSLELGDSALYFCASSSGSSGDEQYFGPGTRLTVT.

The chain uses TRBV28 and TRBJ2-7; weak D call: TRBD1 (6 bases). The CDR3 contains 14 residues. Germline CDR1 is MDHEN and CDR2 is SYDVKM. The V and J ends lost 2 bases and 5 bases respectively, with 13 bases between them. DNA for the CDR3: TGTGCCAGCAGTTTAGGGGGCAATCAGGACGAGCAGTACTTC. This codes for CASSLGGNQDEQYF.

The chain has TRBV28 and TRBJ2-7, with D perhaps assigned TRBD1 or TRBD2 (5 bases each). V gave up 5 bases and J gave up 3 bases, with 17 bases separating them. Germline CDR1 MDHEN, CDR2 SYDVKM. The CDR3 is 15 residues long. CDR3 bases: TGTGCCAGCAGTACCATGAGGGGAAGTGTCTACGAGCAGTACTTC. This codes for CASSTMRGSVYEQYF.

V gene TRBV21-1 combines with J gene TRBJ1-6. TRBV21-1 is a known pseudogene. CDR3 length equals 17 residues. The CDR3 loop is CASNPIPGSSYNSPLHF. The CDR3 nucleotides are TGTGCCAGCAACCCAATACCTGGGAGCTCCTATAATTCACCCCTCCACTTT.

The chain employs TRBV13 and TRBJ2-1; possible D gene TRBD2, 6 bases. Trimming removed 3 bases at V and 4 bases at J, with 13 bases between. This CDR3 spans 15 amino acids. Germline assignment: CDR1 PRHDT and CDR2 FYEKMQ (reference sequence). This chain's CDR3 is CASSFGAGLYNEQFF. For the CDR3, the DNA is TGTGCCAGCAGCTTTGGAGCGGGTTTATACAATGAGCAGTTCTTC.

V is TRBV28 and J is TRBJ2-7; no clear D. Germline V gives CDR1 MDHEN, CDR2 SYDVKM. Trimming left V 5 bases short and J 5 bases short, with 13 bases between. This CDR3 comprises 13 residues. The CDR3 protein is CASSKPDSHEQYF. As DNA, the CDR3 is TGTGCCAGCAGTAAACCAGACTCTCACGAGCAGTACTTC. Full variable domain (outside the CDR3, taken from reference TRBV28 and TRBJ2-7): DVKVTQSSRYLVKRTGEKVFLECVQDMDHENMFWYRQDPGLGLRLIYFSYDVKMKEKGDIPEGYSVSREKKERFSLILESASTNQTSMYLCASSKPDSHEQYFGPGTRLTVT.

The chain carries TRBV5-6 and TRBJ2-5; D is undetermined. V was cut by 4 bases and J by 0 bases, with 10 bases left in between. The length of the CDR3 is 14 residues. Germline CDR1 is SGHDT and CDR2 is YYEEEE. DNA of the CDR3: TGTGCCAGCAGCCCCCGTTGGAACCAAGAGACCCAGTACTTC. Protein: CASSPRWNQETQYF. Together with reference TRBV5-6 and TRBJ2-5, the CDR3 gives the full variable domain: DAGVTQSPTHLIKTRGQQVTLRCSPKSGHDTVSWYQQALGQGPQFIFQYYEEEERQRGNFPDRFSGHQFPNYSSELNVNALLLGDSALYLCASSPRWNQETQYFGPGTRLLVL.

Turning to this clone: Within the sample, other DNA sequences also encode this same CDR3. V and J are TRBV5-6 and TRBJ2-7, with TRBD1 as a possible D gene (5 bases). CDR1 and CDR2 from the germline V gene are SGHDT and YYEEEE. V was trimmed by 4 bases and J by 2 bases, leaving 7 bases between them. This CDR3 spans 12 amino acids. The CDR3 coding sequence is TGTGCCAGCAGCCAGGGCGCCTACGAGCAGTACTTC. Translated, it gives CASSQGAYEQYF. Full variable domain (rest looked up from reference TRBV5-6 and TRBJ2-7): DAGVTQSPTHLIKTRGQQVTLRCSPKSGHDTVSWYQQALGQGPQFIFQYYEEEERQRGNFPDRFSGHQFPNYSSELNVNALLLGDSALYLCASSQGAYEQYFGPGTRLTVT.

This rearrangement joins TRBV9 to TRBJ2-3, with D unclear. Germline-derived CDR1 and CDR2 are SGDLS and YYNGEE. The CDR3 extends over 13 amino acids. V gave up 4 bases and J gave up 0 bases, with 6 bases separating them. The CDR3 spells CASSQVSTDTQYF. CDR3 nucleotides: TGTGCCAGCAGCCAAGTAAGCACAGATACGCAGTATTTT.

The rearrangement uses TRBV27 and TRBJ1-6, with 8 positions matching TRBD1. There are 15 residues in the CDR3. V dropped 5 bases and J dropped 7; count of bases not matched to a gene: 7. Germline CDR1 is MNHEY and CDR2 is SMNVEV (reference sequence). The CDR3 loop reads CASSPDRGDNSPLHF. The CDR3 bases are TGTGCCAGCAGTCCAGACAGGGGCGACAATTCACCCCTCCACTTT.

The chain combines TRBV27 with TRBJ2-1, with TRBD2 identical over 10 bases. J lost 8 bases, V lost 6 bases, and 10 bases had no gene match. This CDR3 is 15 amino acids long. The germline V gene encodes CDR1 MNHEY and CDR2 SMNVEV (reference sequence). CDR3 coding DNA: TGTGCCAGCAGAGCCATAGGGACTAGCGTTTATGAGCAGTTCTTC. It is translated as CASRAIGTSVYEQFF.

This clone was seen just once. V and J are TRBV27 and TRBJ2-5, with TRBD2 matching over 7 bases. The V and J ends lost 7 bases and 5 bases, in that order; junction bases with no gene match: 7. CDR1 and CDR2 (germline): MNHEY, SMNVEV (reference sequence). There are 13 residues in the CDR3. CDR3 residues: CASKIRGGETQYF. The CDR3 nucleotides are TGTGCCAGCAAAATAAGGGGAGGGGAGACCCAGTACTTC.

This chain links TRBV2 with TRBJ2-1; D remains ambiguous. CDR1 SNHLY and CDR2 FYNNEI come from the germline V gene. V shed 8 bases and J shed 2 bases, with 19 bases lying between them. The CDR3 is 16 amino acids. CDR3 amino acids: CASGDIGTATYNEQFF. The DNA for the CDR3 is TGTGCCAGCGGAGATATAGGAACTGCGACCTACAATGAGCAGTTCTTC. The whole variable domain, remainder taken from reference TRBV2 and TRBJ2-1, is EPEVTQTPSHQVTQMGQEVILRCVPISNHLYFYWYRQILGQKVEFLVSFYNNEISEKSEIFDDQFSVERPDGSNFTLKIRSTKLEDSAMYFCASGDIGTATYNEQFFGPGTRLTVL.

This chain connects TRBV23-1 to TRBJ2-7; D possibly corresponds to TRBD1 (6 bases). TRBV23-1 is identified as an open reading frame with a role that is uncertain. The CDR3 sequence is 15 residues long. The germline V and J ends were trimmed by 5 bases and 0 bases, with 14 bases remaining between them. The CDR3 coding sequence is TGCGCCAGCAGTTTGAAGACAGGAGACTCCTACGAGCAGTACTTC. The encoded protein is CASSLKTGDSYEQYF.

The chain carries TRBV29-1 and TRBJ2-5; D is ambiguous. The assigned J gene may be wrong: the sequence end matches TRBJ2-7 better. The germline CDR1 and CDR2 sequences are SQVTM and ANQGSEA. The CDR3 spans 13 residues. Written as DNA, the CDR3 is TGCAGCGTTGAAACGCAGGCGAACTACGAGCAGTACTTC. Its protein product is CSVETQANYEQYF.

J is TRBJ2-3 and V is TRBV27, with D possibly being TRBD1 (7 bases). V lost 4 bases to trimming and J lost 5 bases, with 22 bases between them. The CDR3 length is 17 residues. CDR1 and CDR2 from the germline V gene are MNHEY and SMNVEV (reference sequence). The CDR3 DNA is TGTGCCAGCAGTTGGAGGGGGCTTCGGGGGATTCAAGATACGCAGTATTTT. It translates to CASSWRGLRGIQDTQYF.

CDR3 in amino acids: CASSLGGSGTRTDTQYF. In nucleotides, the CDR3 is TGTGCCAGCAGCTTAGGGGGCAGCGGGACCCGCACAGATACGCAGTATTTT. The V and J genes are TRBV7-2 and TRBJ2-3; 7 positions agree with TRBD2. The CDR3 loop spans 17 amino acids. Per the germline V gene, CDR1 is SGHTA and CDR2 is FQGNSA. The V segment lost 1 base and the J segment 1 base; nucleotides outside the gene matches: 8.